This T cell receptor (beta chain) was observed in a study of OX40 agonist ivuxolimab in advanced cancers. Points from the study as a whole: Undetermined was the antigen specificity of the expanded peripheral T cells. Certain nonresponders additionally had low normalized T-cell clonal expansion. At doses 0.1 to 3.0 mg/kg, CD4+ and CD8+ clones expanded.

Profiling relied on immunoSEQ multiplex PCR, and the TCRdb table lists in-frame clones only, not all of them. The sample has about 20,000 clones, roughly 89% seen once; the top ten hold about 14%. For this clone: Its target is not known.

V was pared by 1 base and J by 2 bases, with 12 bases between. CDR1 is SEHNR, CDR2 FQNEAQ, per germline (reference sequence). This CDR3 spans 15 amino acids. This chain links TRBV7-9 with TRBJ2-7; possibly TRBD1 for D (6 bases). The source was CD4+ or CD8+ T cells sorted from blood, collected in a trial of the OX40 agonist ivuxolimab. The clonotype comes from an adult with an advanced solid tumor such as melanoma, head and neck, liver or kidney cancer. CDR3 in DNA: TGTGCCAGCAGCTTAGTGGGGGACACTACCTACGAGCAGTACTTC. Translated, it gives CASSLVGDTTYEQYF.